The clone carrying this T cell receptor beta chain was detected many times. The antigen is not known. TCRdb re-analysed the 5' RACE reads in MiXCR, keeping a single row per CDR3 protein. The sample gives tens of thousands of distinct CDR3 sequences, about 6.7% of which show up once; roughly 0.8% is in the top ten. These data belong to a study of T-cell memory formation after mild COVID-19. Broader study findings: Contracting clones localized mainly to CM and EM when CD4+ and mainly to EMRA when CD8+. From day 15 to 85, contracting clones were balanced between CD4 and CD8, whereas later expanders leaned toward CD4+.

The CDR3 length is 15 residues. V dropped 0 bases and J dropped 0 bases, with 9 bases sitting between them. CDR1 is SGHRS and CDR2 is YFSETQ in the germline V gene. The sequencing sample was made of PBMCs or a T cell subset sorted from them (not recorded which). The genes are TRBV5-1 and TRBJ1-1; tentatively, D is TRBD1 (5 bases). This clonotype was obtained from an adult who had mild COVID-19 (a few samples of this study predate the infection). Cell type and time point are not known. CDR3 nucleotides: TGCGCCAGCAGCTTGGACGGGGCCATGAACACTGAAGCTTTCTTT. Translated: CASSLDGAMNTEAFF.